This is a list of T cell receptor beta chains from one sample in a study of T cells in Graves' hyperthyroidism and ophthalmopathy. TCRdb fed the multiplex PCR reads into MiXCR, producing one record per CDR3 protein. The sample has about 480,000 distinct CDR3 sequences, approximately 14% seen once; the top ten hold less than 20%. The specimen was blood. All receptors derive from a woman under 30 with Graves' hyperthyroidism. Each CDR3 is given with its conserved first and last residue.

v_gene,j_gene,CDR3aa
TRBV11-3,TRBJ1-3,CASSTHRGYSGNTIYF
TRBV12-5,TRBJ1-2,CASELGREGYTF
TRBV12-3/TRBV12-4,TRBJ2-5,CACSLIRETQYF
TRBV30,TRBJ2-3,CAWSASGDTQYF
TRBV4-1,TRBJ2-1,CASSQLAGATSYNEQFF
TRBV29-1,TRBJ2-3,CSVEDLEREGLFRTDTQYF
TRBV15,TRBJ2-3,CATSVPGGASDTQYF
TRBV20-1,TRBJ1-1,CSARFQETEAFF
TRBV27,TRBJ2-6,CASKLSGANVLTF
TRBV29-1,TRBJ1-1,CSVEWRDSWGTEAFF
TRBV18,TRBJ2-5,CASSPPEGKETQYF
TRBV7-3,TRBJ2-3,CASSSLLAGDPDTQYF
TRBV19,TRBJ1-4,CASYNPGQSVATNEKLFF
TRBV4-1,TRBJ2-1,CASSPWRGVHNEQFF
TRBV7-3,TRBJ1-2,CASSLLTGTGVVVGYTF
TRBV7-9,TRBJ2-1,CASSPMKGTYNEQFF
TRBV19,TRBJ1-2,CASRDGANYGYTF
TRBV11-3,TRBJ1-3,CASSLDPPNRSGNTIYF
TRBV19,TRBJ2-1,CASSIGRASAYNEQFF
TRBV2,TRBJ1-4,CASTRGGTVLEKLFF
TRBV6-1,TRBJ1-2,CASRTREGGYTF
TRBV7-9,TRBJ2-7,CASRDWSSYEQYF
TRBV19,TRBJ2-1,CASSGTHSGSVNEQFF
TRBV12-3/TRBV12-4,TRBJ2-7,CASSLVGLDEQYF